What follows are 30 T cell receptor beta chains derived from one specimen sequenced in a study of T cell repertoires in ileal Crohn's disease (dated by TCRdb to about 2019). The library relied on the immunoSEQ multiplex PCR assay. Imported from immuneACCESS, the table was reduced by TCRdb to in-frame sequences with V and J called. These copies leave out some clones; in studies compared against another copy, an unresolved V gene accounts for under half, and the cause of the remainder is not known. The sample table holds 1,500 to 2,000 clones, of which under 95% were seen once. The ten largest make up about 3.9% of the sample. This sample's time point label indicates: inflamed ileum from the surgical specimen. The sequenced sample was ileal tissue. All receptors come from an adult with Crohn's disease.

The CDR3 coding sequence is TGTGCCAGCTCACCACCAGAAGGACAGGGCCAAAACTCCTACGAGCAGTACTTC. It is translated as CASSPPEGQGQNSYEQYF. V is TRBV18 and J is TRBJ2-7; 8 nucleotides line up with TRBD1. V shed 0 bases and J 0 bases; nucleotides not matched to a gene: 10. Looked up from germline, CDR1 is KGHSH and CDR2 is LQKENI. This CDR3 is built from 18 residues.

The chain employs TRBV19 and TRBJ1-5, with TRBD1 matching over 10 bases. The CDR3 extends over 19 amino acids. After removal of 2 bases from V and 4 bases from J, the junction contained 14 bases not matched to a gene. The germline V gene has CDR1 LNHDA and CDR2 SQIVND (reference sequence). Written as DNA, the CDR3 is TGTGCCAGTAGTATATCAAAATACCAGGGGACAGGGGAGAATCAGCCCCAGCATTTT. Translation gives CASSISKYQGTGENQPQHF.

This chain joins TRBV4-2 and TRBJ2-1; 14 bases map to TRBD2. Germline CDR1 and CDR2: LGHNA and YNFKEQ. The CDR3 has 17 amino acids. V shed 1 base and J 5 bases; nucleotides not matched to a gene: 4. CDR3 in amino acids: CASSQAGTSGRNNEQFF. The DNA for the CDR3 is TGTGCCAGCAGCCAAGCAGGGACTAGCGGGAGAAACAATGAGCAGTTCTTC.

CDR3 DNA sequence: TGCGCCAGCAGCTTACTAGCGGGAGAGACAGATACGCAGTATTTT. It encodes CASSLLAGETDTQYF. The chain recombines TRBV5-1 with TRBJ2-3, with 11 bases lining up with TRBD2. Germline V gives CDR1 SGHRS, CDR2 YFSETQ. J was trimmed by 3 bases and V by 2 bases; bases with no gene match: 2. This CDR3 is built from 15 residues.

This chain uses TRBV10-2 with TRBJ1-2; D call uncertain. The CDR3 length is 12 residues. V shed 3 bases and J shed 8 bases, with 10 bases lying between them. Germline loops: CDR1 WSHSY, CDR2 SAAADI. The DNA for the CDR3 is TGCGCCAGCAGTGAAGGACCGGGGGGCTACACCTTC. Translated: CASSEGPGGYTF.

The DNA for the CDR3 is TGTGCCAGCAGCTTTTACAGGAACGAGCAGTACTTC. Protein product: CASSFYRNEQYF. The chain recombines TRBV5-4 with TRBJ2-7; perhaps TRBD1 as D (5 bases). Germline assignment: CDR1 SGHNT and CDR2 YYREEE (reference sequence). V dropped 2 bases and J dropped 5 bases, with 8 bases sitting between them. CDR3 length: 12 amino acids.

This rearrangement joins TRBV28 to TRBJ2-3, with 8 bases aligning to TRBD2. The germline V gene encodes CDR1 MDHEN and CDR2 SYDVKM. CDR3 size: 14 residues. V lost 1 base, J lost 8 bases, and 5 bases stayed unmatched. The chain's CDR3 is CASSLSGSGSTQYF. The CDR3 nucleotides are TGTGCCAGCAGTTTATCGGGAAGCGGGAGTACGCAGTATTTT.

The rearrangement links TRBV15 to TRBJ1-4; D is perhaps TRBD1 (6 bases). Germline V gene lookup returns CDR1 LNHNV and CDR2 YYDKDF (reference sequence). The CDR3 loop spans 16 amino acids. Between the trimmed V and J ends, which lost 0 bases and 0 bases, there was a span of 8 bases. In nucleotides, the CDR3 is TGTGCCACCAGCAGAGACAGGGGAGCAACTAATGAAAAACTGTTTTTT. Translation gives CATSRDRGATNEKLFF.

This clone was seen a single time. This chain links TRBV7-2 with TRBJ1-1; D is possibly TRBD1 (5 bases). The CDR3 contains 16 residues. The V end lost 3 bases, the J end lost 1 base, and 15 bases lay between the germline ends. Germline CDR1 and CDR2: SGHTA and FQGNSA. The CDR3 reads CASSLGHRIRNTEAFF. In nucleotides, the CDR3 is TGTGCCAGCAGCTTGGGTCACAGGATTAGGAACACTGAAGCTTTCTTT.

Here the CDR3 reads CASSTGQRIYGYTF. CDR3 DNA: TGTGCCAGCAGCACCGGACAGAGAATCTATGGCTACACCTTC. V gene TRBV7-2 combines with J gene TRBJ1-2; possibly TRBD1 for D (6 bases). The V gene's germline CDR1 is SGHTA and CDR2 FQGNSA. This CDR3 is 14 amino acids long. V dropped 5 bases and J dropped 4 bases, with 14 bases sitting between them.

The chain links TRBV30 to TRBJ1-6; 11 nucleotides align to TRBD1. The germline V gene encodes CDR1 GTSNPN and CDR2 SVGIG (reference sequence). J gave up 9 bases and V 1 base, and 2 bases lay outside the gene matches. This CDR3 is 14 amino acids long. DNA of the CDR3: TGTGCCTGGAGTGGGGGACAGGGGGGTTCACCCCTCCACTTT. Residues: CAWSGGQGGSPLHF.

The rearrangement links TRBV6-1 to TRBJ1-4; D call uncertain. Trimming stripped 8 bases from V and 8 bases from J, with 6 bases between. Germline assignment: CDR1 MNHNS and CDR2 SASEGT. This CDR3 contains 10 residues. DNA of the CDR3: TGTGCCAGCCAGCAGGAAAAACTGTTTTTT. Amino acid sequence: CASQQEKLFF.

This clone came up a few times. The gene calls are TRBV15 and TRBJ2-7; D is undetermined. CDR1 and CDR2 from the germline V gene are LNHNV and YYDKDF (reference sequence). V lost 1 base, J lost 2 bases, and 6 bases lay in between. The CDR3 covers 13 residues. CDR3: CATSRVGPYEQYF. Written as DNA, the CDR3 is TGTGCCACCAGCAGAGTGGGCCCCTACGAGCAGTACTTC.

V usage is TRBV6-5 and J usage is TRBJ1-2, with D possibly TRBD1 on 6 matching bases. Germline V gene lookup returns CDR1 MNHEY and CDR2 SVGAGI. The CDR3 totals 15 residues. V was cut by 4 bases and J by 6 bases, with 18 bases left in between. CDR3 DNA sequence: TGTGCCAGCAGTTTGAATGATTGGGGGCGTAATGGCTACACCTTC. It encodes CASSLNDWGRNGYTF.

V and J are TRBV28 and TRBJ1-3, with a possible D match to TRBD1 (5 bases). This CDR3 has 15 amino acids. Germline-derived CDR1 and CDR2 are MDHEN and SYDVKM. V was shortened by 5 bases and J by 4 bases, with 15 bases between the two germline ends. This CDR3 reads CASSQGGTGGNTIYF. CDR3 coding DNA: TGTGCCAGCAGTCAAGGAGGGACGGGGGGAAACACCATATATTTT.

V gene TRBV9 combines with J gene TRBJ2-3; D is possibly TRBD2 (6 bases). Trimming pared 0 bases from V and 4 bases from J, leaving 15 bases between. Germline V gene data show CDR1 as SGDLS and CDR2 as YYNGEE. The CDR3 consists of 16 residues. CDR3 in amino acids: CASSVVAPSAADTQYF. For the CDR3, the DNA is TGTGCCAGCAGCGTAGTCGCCCCTAGCGCGGCAGATACGCAGTATTTT. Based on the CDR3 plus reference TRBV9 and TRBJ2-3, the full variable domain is DSGVTQTPKHLITATGQRVTLRCSPRSGDLSVYWYQQSLDQGLQFLIQYYNGEERAKGNILERFSAQQFPDLHSELNLSSLELGDSALYFCASSVVAPSAADTQYFGPGTRLTVL.

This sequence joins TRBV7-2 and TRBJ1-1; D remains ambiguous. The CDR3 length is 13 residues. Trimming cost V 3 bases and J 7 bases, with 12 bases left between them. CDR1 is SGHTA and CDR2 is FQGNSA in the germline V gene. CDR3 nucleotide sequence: TGTGCCAGCAGCTTGGAGTATCGCCGTGAAGCTTTCTTT. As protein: CASSLEYRREAFF.

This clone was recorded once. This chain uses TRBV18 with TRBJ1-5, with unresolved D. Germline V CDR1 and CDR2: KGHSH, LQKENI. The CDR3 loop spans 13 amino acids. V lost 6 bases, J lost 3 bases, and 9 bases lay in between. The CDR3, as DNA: TGTGCCAGCTCCTCGGAGCTCAATCAGCCCCAGCATTTT. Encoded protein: CASSSELNQPQHF.

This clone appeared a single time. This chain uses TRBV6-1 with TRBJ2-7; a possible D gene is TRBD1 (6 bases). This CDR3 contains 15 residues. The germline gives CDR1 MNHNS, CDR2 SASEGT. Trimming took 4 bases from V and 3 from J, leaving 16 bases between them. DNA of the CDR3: TGTGCCAGCAGTGTGTACGAAGGACAGTACTACGAGCAGTACTTC. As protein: CASSVYEGQYYEQYF.

Here the CDR3 DNA reads TGTGCCAGCAGCCGTCTAGCGGGTCCCTCCTACGAGCAGTACTTC. The encoded protein is CASSRLAGPSYEQYF. V usage is TRBV4-2 and J usage is TRBJ2-7; 8 bases agree with TRBD2. Looked up from germline, CDR1 is LGHNA and CDR2 is YNFKEQ. The CDR3 loop spans 15 amino acids. The J segment lost 0 bases and the V segment lost 4 bases, leaving 5 bases of the junction unmatched.

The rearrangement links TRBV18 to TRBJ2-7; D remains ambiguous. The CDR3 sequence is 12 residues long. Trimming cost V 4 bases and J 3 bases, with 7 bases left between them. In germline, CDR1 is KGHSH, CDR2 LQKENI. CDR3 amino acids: CASSLLHYEQYF. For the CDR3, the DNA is TGTGCCAGCTCACTACTTCACTACGAGCAGTACTTC. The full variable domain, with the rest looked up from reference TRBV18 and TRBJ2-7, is NAGVMQNPRHLVRRRGQEARLRCSPMKGHSHVYWYRQLPEEGLKFMVYLQKENIIDESGMPKERFSAEFPKEGPSILRIQQVVRGDSAAYFCASSLLHYEQYFGPGTRLTVT.

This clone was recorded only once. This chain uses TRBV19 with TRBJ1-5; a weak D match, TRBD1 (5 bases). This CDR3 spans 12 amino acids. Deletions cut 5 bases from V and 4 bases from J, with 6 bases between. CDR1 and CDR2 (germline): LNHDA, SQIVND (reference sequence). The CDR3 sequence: CASSGGNQPQHF. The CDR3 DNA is TGTGCCAGTAGTGGGGGGAATCAGCCCCAGCATTTT.

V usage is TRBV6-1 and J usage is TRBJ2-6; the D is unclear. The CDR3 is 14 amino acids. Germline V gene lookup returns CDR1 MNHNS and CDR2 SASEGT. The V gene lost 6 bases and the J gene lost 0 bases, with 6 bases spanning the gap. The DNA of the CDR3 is TGTGCCAGCAGCGACATCTCTGGGGCCAACGTCCTGACTTTC. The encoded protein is CASSDISGANVLTF.

The CDR3: CASSQGSVHEQFF. DNA of the CDR3: TGCGCCAGCAGCCAAGGTAGCGTTCATGAGCAGTTCTTC. The chain uses TRBV4-3 and TRBJ2-1; TRBD2 is a possible D gene (5 bases). Trimming took off 1 base at V and 8 bases at J, with 9 bases between the two ends. Germline V gene lookup returns CDR1 LGHNA and CDR2 YSLEER. This CDR3 has 13 amino acids.

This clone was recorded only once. The CDR3 spells CASSVGGVLDEQYF. The DNA for the CDR3 is TGTGCCAGCAGCGTAGGAGGGGTTCTGGACGAGCAGTACTTC. The J gene is TRBJ2-7, the V gene TRBV9, with D possibly being TRBD1 or TRBD2 (5 bases each). The CDR3 extends over 14 amino acids. Germline V lookup: CDR1 SGDLS, CDR2 YYNGEE. V was shortened by 0 bases and J by 5 bases, with 12 bases between the two germline ends.

CDR3 protein: CASSFGLPTSFSRAPYEQYF. CDR3 sequence (DNA): TGTGCCAGCAGCTTTGGACTTCCGACTTCCTTCTCTCGAGCGCCCTACGAGCAGTACTTC. The chain joins TRBV5-4 to TRBJ2-7; TRBD2 is a possible D gene (5 bases). CDR3 length: 20 amino acids. V lost 2 bases and J 2 bases, leaving 29 bases between the germline ends. Germline-derived CDR1 and CDR2 are SGHNT and YYREEE (reference sequence).

This CDR3 is CASSPGLAGGDTQYF. The CDR3 DNA reads as TGCGCCAGCAGCCCGGGACTAGCGGGAGGAGATACGCAGTATTTT. This chain joins TRBV5-1 and TRBJ2-3, with 15 nucleotides matching TRBD2. Germline CDR1 reads SGHRS; CDR2 reads YFSETQ. V lost 4 bases to trimming and J lost 5 bases; unmatched junction nucleotides: 2. The CDR3 has 15 residues.

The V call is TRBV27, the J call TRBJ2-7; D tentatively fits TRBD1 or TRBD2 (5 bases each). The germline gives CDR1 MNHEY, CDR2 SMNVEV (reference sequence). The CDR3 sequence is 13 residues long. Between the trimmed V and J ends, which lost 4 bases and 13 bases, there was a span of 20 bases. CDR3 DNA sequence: TGTGCCAGCAGTTCGGGTTGGGGCAGAGGGTACTACTTC. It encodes CASSSGWGRGYYF.

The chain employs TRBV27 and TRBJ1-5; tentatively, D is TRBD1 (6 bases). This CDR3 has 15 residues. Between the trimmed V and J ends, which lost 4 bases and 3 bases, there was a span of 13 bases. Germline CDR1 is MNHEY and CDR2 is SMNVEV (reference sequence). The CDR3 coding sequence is TGTGCCAGCAGTTCCCCAGGACAGATCAATCAGCCCCAGCATTTT. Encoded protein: CASSSPGQINQPQHF.

The CDR3 reads CASSATSGGANYEQYF. CDR3 in DNA: TGTGCCAGCAGTGCCACTAGCGGGGGGGCCAATTACGAGCAGTACTTC. The V call is TRBV2, the J call TRBJ2-7; 13 nucleotides agree with TRBD2. J lost 4 bases, V lost 4 bases, and 7 bases had no gene match. CDR3 size: 16 residues. Germline V gene lookup returns CDR1 SNHLY and CDR2 FYNNEI.